This T cell receptor (beta chain) was retrieved from a study of Ad26.COV2.S vaccination and SARS-CoV-2 variants. Study results and limitations: Recipients of vaccine and of placebo showed similar breadth of their non-spike TCR repertoires. There was a possibility that the TCR breadth and depth analyses underestimated total T cell responses. Those who received the vaccine showed greater spike-specific TCR breadth than those given placebo. Marked by substantial breadth, spike-specific CD8+ and CD4+ T cell responses were reportedly seen after vaccination.

The CDR3 runs 17 residues. The V gene end was trimmed by 0 bases and the J gene end by 2 bases; junction bases not matched to a gene: 4. The germline CDR1 and CDR2 sequences are SGHRS and YFSETQ. TCRdb's table, derived via immunoSEQ multiplex PCR, lists solely in-frame clones and lacks some. The sample includes roughly 180,000 clones, roughly 89% of them seen just once. For this clone: Its antigen is still unknown.

The chain links TRBV5-1 to TRBJ1-3, with 11 bases identical to TRBD1. The sequencing used peripheral blood, collected after recovery from COVID-19. This TCR was recovered from a human donor who had recovered from COVID-19. DNA for the CDR3: TGCGCCAGCAGCTTGGGTGGACAGGGGGCAACTGGAAACACCATATATTTT. Protein: CASSLGGQGATGNTIYF.